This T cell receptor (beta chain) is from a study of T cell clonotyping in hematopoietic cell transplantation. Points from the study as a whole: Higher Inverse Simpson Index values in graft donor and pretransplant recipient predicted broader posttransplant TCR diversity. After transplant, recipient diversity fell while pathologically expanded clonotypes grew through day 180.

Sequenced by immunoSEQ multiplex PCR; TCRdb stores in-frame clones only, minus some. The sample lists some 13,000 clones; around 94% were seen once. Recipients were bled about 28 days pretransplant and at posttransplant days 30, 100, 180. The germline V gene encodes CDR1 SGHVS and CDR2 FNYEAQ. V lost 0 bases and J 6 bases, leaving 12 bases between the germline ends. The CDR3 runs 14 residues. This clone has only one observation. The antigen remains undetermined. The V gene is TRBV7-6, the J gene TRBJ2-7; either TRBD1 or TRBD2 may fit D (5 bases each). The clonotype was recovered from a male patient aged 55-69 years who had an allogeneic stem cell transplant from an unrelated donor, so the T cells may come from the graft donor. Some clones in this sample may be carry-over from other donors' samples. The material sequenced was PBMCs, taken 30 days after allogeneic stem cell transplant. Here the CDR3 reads CASSLAGGNGEQYF. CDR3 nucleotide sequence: TGTGCCAGCAGCTTAGCTGGGGGAAACGGCGAGCAGTACTTC.